The present T cell receptor beta chain was sequenced within a study of cytotoxic CD8 clonotypes in ibrutinib-treated CLL. This CDR3 has 15 residues. The germline V gene has CDR1 MGHRA and CDR2 YSYEKL. The J segment lost 7 bases and the V segment lost 4 bases, leaving 9 bases of the junction unmatched. Profiled with immunoSEQ multiplex PCR; TCRdb holds only in-frame clones, not every one. The sample holds approximately 340,000 clones; approximately 67% are singletons and the top ten take roughly 6.7%. The origin of this receptor is a human donor with chronic lymphocytic leukemia. The chain combines TRBV4-1 with TRBJ2-1, with TRBD2 matching over 8 bases. The starting material was PBMCs, obtained after 36 months of ibrutinib treatment. Here the CDR3 reads CASSPGGGPGNEQFF. The CDR3 DNA follows: TGCGCCAGCAGCCCCGGGGGGGGGCCGGGTAATGAGCAGTTCTTC.